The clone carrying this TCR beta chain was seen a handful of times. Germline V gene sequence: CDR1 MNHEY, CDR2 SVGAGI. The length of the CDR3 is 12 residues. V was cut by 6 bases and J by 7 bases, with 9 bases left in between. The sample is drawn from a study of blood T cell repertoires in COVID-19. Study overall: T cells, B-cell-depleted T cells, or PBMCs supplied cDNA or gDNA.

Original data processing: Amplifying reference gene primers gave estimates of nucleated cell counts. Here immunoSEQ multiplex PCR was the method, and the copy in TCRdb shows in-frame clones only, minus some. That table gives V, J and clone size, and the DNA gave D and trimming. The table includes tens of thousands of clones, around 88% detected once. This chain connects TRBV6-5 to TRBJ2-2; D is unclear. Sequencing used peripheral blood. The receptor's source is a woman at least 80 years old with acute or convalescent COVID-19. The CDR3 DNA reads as TGTGCCAGCAGAGAGACATTCGGGGAGCTGTTTTTT. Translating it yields CASRETFGELFF.